This entry features one TCR beta chain sequence. Its antigen is not identified. The data originate from a study of shared clonotypes between healthy human individuals. Overall study context: The people who gave samples were a couple of women and a few men aged 18 to 49. Per-donor plates numbered three CD4 naive, three CD4 memory, two CD8 naive and one CD8 memory. Study-wide points: Exclusively blood specimens were collected; tissue repertoires likely differ.

In the original analysis: Junction-only immunoSEQ data arrived without quality scores, meaning filtering differed. TCRdb's copy holds only in-frame clones and misses some; the assay was immunoSEQ multiplex PCR. V, J and clone size reflect that table, while D and trimming were determined from the DNA. Of 2 million or so clones listed, around 96% were seen once; the top ten hold 0.9% to 1.3%. Trimming at V came to 7 bases and at J to 0 bases, leaving 9 bases not matched to a gene. Germline V CDR1 and CDR2: MNHNY, SVGAGI (reference sequence). The CDR3 runs 15 residues. Terminally differentiated effector memory CD45RA+ cells were excluded by CCR7 positive selection of CD45RO-negative cells.

Material for sequencing was naive CD8+ T cells sorted from blood. This receptor was obtained from a man aged 18 to 35 in good health. The chain is built from TRBV6-6 and TRBJ2-7, with 7 nucleotides matching TRBD1. The CDR3 region has the DNA TGTGCCAGCATTCAGGGGGAATCCCCCTCCTACGAGCAGTACTTC. Translation: CASIQGESPSYEQYF.